This note documents a single T cell receptor beta chain sequence. Antigen: not known. The sample belongs to a study of blood T cells in healthy people across ages. A second PCR of 7 to 11 cycles used a sample-barcoded 5' primer and a J-beta primer mix. Each CDR3 protein gets one entry after TCRdb re-called the 5' RACE reads with MiXCR. The sample lists roughly 1.5 million distinct CDR3 sequences, approximately 43% seen once, with just over 4% in the top ten. Whole-study findings and limits: PBMCs that were unsorted prevented a conclusive naive versus antigen-experienced comparison. Naive CD4+ cell counts and diversity both ran higher in long-lived than in aged donors.

V was clipped by 0 bases and J by 4 bases, with 7 bases between them. The CDR3 runs to 14 residues. Germline V gene sequence: CDR1 DFQATT, CDR2 SNEGSKA (reference sequence). The chain carries TRBV20-1 and TRBJ2-6; D unclear. Material: blood. The receptor's source is a woman aged 18 to 35 in good health. The CDR3 reads CSARDSQGANVLTF. The CDR3 DNA reads TGCAGTGCTAGAGATTCCCAGGGGGCCAACGTCCTGACTTTC.